These T cell receptor beta chains were read from a single sample in a study of CD8 T cells in ankylosing spondylitis. MiXCR was run by TCRdb on the 5' RACE reads, yielding one entry per CDR3 protein. Of fewer than 500,000 distinct CDR3 sequences listed, around 22% are singletons. Source material: blood, either unsorted or a sorted T cell fraction (not recorded which). The receptors derive from a male donor with ankylosing spondylitis. Each CDR3 is given with its conserved first and last residue. Fields, in order: clone size, D gene, J gene, V gene, CDR3 DNA, CDR3 protein. The D gene is left open where the match is weak. Rows may omit the clone size; those that give it use once, few, many or a size class.

>few|-|TRBJ2-5|TRBV11-2
TGTGCCAGCAGCTTACGGGCGATCTCCCTCCAAGAGACCCAGTACTTC
CASSLRAISLQETQYF
>-|TRBD2|TRBJ2-5|TRBV3-1
TGTGCCAGCAGCCAAGTCCTGACGGGAGGGGAGACCCAGTACTTC
CASSQVLTGGETQYF
>few|-|TRBJ1-1|TRBV9
TGTGCCAGCAGCGTAGATCCGAGGGGGAGGAACACTGAAGCTTTCTTT
CASSVDPRGRNTEAFF
>few|TRBD2|TRBJ2-7|TRBV13
TGTGCCAGCAGCTTGAGGACTAGCGGGAGAGGGGAGCAGTACTTC
CASSLRTSGRGEQYF
>once|TRBD1|TRBJ2-5|TRBV15
TGTGCCACCAGCAGAGAACCGGGACAGGGGGCTCCCAAGGGAGAGACCCAGTACTTC
CATSREPGQGAPKGETQYF
>-|TRBD2|TRBJ2-1|TRBV7-2
TGTGCCAGCAGCTCTGGACTAGCGGGGATAAAGCAGTTCTTC
CASSSGLAGIKQFF
>-|TRBD1|TRBJ1-4|TRBV5-1
TGCGCCAGCAGCATCCGGACAGGGACGGGGGAAAAACTGTTTTTT
CASSIRTGTGEKLFF
>-|-|TRBJ1-1|TRBV18
TGTGCCAGCTCACCGAGAGGGGGAGGTGAAGCTTTCTTT
CASSPRGGGEAFF
>-|-|TRBJ2-2|TRBV5-6
TGTGCCAGCAGCTTGGGGTGGGGACTGAACACCGGGGAGCTGTTTTTT
CASSLGWGLNTGELFF
>-|TRBD1|TRBJ1-6|TRBV2
TGTGCCAGCAGGGACAGGGTTCAGAATAATTCACCCCTCCACTTT
CASRDRVQNNSPLHF
>-|-|TRBJ1-5|TRBV25-1
TGTGCCAGCACCGGATCGAGAGATAATCAGCCCCAGCATTTT
CASTGSRDNQPQHF
>-|-|TRBJ1-5|TRBV12-3/TRBV12-4
TGTGCCAGCAGTTTCAGGGGAAACAATCAGCCCCAGCATTTT
CASSFRGNNQPQHF
>-|TRBD1|TRBJ1-1|TRBV18
TGTGCCAGCTCACCCCGCGACAGGGCGAACACTGAAGCTTTCTTT
CASSPRDRANTEAFF
>-|-|TRBJ2-1|TRBV15
TGTGCCACCAGCAGAGTTGACGGGACCTCCTACAATGAGCAGTTCTTC
CATSRVDGTSYNEQFF
>few|-|TRBJ2-3|TRBV3-1
TGTGCCAGCAGGTCTTCAGGGGCAGCCGGCGGGGGAGTGCAGTATTTT
CASRSSGAAGGGVQYF
>once|TRBD2|TRBJ2-2|TRBV15
TGTGCCACCAGCAGGATACTAGCGGTACCGAACACCGGGGAGCTGTTTTTT
CATSRILAVPNTGELFF
>-|TRBD2|TRBJ2-1|TRBV5-1
TGCGCCAGCAGCCCCCCCTCGGGTAGCGGGAGGCTATCAGCCTACAATGAGCAGTTCTTC
CASSPPSGSGRLSAYNEQFF
>many|-|TRBJ1-2|TRBV7-2
TGTGCCAGCAGCCTATTCTATGGCTACACCTTC
CASSLFYGYTF
>-|-|TRBJ1-2|TRBV12-3/TRBV12-4
TGTGCCAGCAGTCGAATGAGCGTGCACTATGGCTACACCTTC
CASSRMSVHYGYTF
>-|-|TRBJ2-6|TRBV6-2/TRBV6-3
TGTGCCAGCAACAACTACGCAGGGCTAAGCTCTGGGGCCAACGTCCTGACTTTC
CASNNYAGLSSGANVLTF
>-|-|TRBJ2-3|TRBV11-2
TGTGCCAGCAGTTGGAGCGGAGGGAGCACAGATACGCAGTATTTT
CASSWSGGSTDTQYF
>-|TRBD2|TRBJ2-1|TRBV4-3
TGCGCCAGCAGCCGGTTGCCGGGACTAGCGGGAGGACGCCCCTACAATGAGCAGTTCTTC
CASSRLPGLAGGRPYNEQFF
>few|TRBD2|TRBJ2-1|TRBV7-2
TGTGCCAGCAGCCTTATAGCGGGAGGTAACGGCAATGAGCAGTTCTTC
CASSLIAGGNGNEQFF
>few|-|TRBJ2-2|TRBV7-2
TGTGCCAGCAGGTCGTCCCCAACCCACACCGGGGAGCTGTTTTTT
CASRSSPTHTGELFF
>few|-|TRBJ2-7|TRBV7-9
TGTGCCAGCAGCTTCGCTCATAGCGGCCCCTCCTACGAGCAGTACTTC
CASSFAHSGPSYEQYF
>few|-|TRBJ2-7|TRBV14
TGTGCCAGCAGCCATTCCGGCCCCTACGAGCAGTACTTC
CASSHSGPYEQYF
>-|-|TRBJ2-5|TRBV7-9
TGTGCCAGCAGCTTAGTCATGGGAGAGACCCAGTACTTC
CASSLVMGETQYF
>many|TRBD2|TRBJ2-1|TRBV15
TGTGCCACCAGCCCACGCCGCGGGAGGACCTACAATGAGCAGTTCTTC
CATSPRRGRTYNEQFF
>-|TRBD2|TRBJ2-2|TRBV15
TGTGCCACCAGACTAGCGGGTTTCACCGGGGAGCTGTTTTTT
CATRLAGFTGELFF
>-|-|TRBJ1-1|TRBV5-1
TGCGCCAGCAGCCCAACCCGGGAGGTGAACACTGAAGCTTTCTTT
CASSPTREVNTEAFF
>-|TRBD2|TRBJ2-7|TRBV15
TGTGCCACCAGCAGGGGTGGACTAGGATCGTACGAGCAGTACTTC
CATSRGGLGSYEQYF
>-|TRBD1|TRBJ2-7|TRBV20-1
TGCAGTGCCCAGGCCCGGGACAGGGGGTCCTACGAGCAGTACTTC
CSAQARDRGSYEQYF
>-|-|TRBJ1-6|TRBV6-5
TGTGCCAGCAGTTTTGGACGGAATTCACCCCTCCACTTT
CASSFGRNSPLHF
>few|TRBD2|TRBJ2-5|TRBV12-3/TRBV12-4
TGTGCCAGCAGTTCTCAGGGACTAGCGGCTTTGGGGACCCAGTACTTC
CASSSQGLAALGTQYF
>few|-|TRBJ2-7|TRBV7-2
TGTGCCAGCAGCCTAACAGGACACCCGGAGCAGTACTTC
CASSLTGHPEQYF
>-|TRBD2|TRBJ2-5|TRBV11-2
TGTGCCAGCAGCTTAGGAGTGGGGCTAGCGGGAGTTTTTGGGACCCAGTACTTC
CASSLGVGLAGVFGTQYF
>few|-|TRBJ2-4|TRBV6-1
TGTGCCAGCACCCAGGGGGGCAGCAACATTCAGTACTTC
CASTQGGSNIQYF
>many|TRBD2|TRBJ2-5|TRBV20-1
TGCAGTGCTAGAGATGGGGGGGGGATTCAAGAGACCCAGTACTTC
CSARDGGGIQETQYF
>-|-|TRBJ1-1|TRBV7-3
TGTGCCAGCAGCTTATTGGGATACACTGAAGCTTTCTTT
CASSLLGYTEAFF
>few|TRBD1|TRBJ1-1|TRBV20-1
TGCAGTGCTGCCCGGACAGGGGGAGGGAGCACTGAAGCTTTCTTT
CSAARTGGGSTEAFF
>-|-|TRBJ1-1|TRBV5-1
TGCGCCAGCAGTCGGGGACCGACGAACACTGAAGCTTTCTTT
CASSRGPTNTEAFF
>-|TRBD2|TRBJ2-1|TRBV12-3/TRBV12-4
TGTGCCAGCAGCCGAGCGGGGGACAATGAGCAGTTCTTC
CASSRAGDNEQFF
>-|TRBD2|TRBJ2-1|TRBV20-1
TGCAGTGCTCCGTCGGCGGGAGGAGGCAACAATGAGCAGTTCTTC
CSAPSAGGGNNEQFF
>many|TRBD1|TRBJ1-1|TRBV5-1
TGCGCCAGCAGCTGGACAGGGGGAGGGACTGAAGCTTTCTTT
CASSWTGGGTEAFF